This TCR beta chain was observed in a study of T cells expressing NK-cell markers. In the study overall: HCMV serostatus: most of the eight sequenced donors positive, one negative.

Study-level findings and limits: These clonotypes also led the CD3+CD56-NKG2C+ fraction in a handful of donors. Of the CD8+ T cells in roughly 6 donors, about 1.0-7.0% belonged to dominant NKG2C+ clonotypes.

TCRdb reprocessed the 5' RACE reads and reports one entry per CDR3 protein, with no DNA. Its table records approximately 110,000 distinct CDR3 sequences. This CDR3 region has 15 residues. Germline V gene sequence: CDR1 DFQATT, CDR2 SNEGSKA (reference sequence). In the case of this clonotype: The antigen remains undetermined.

The sequence was collected from a woman aged 18 to 75 in good health. The specimen was blood T cells: a sorted CD56 or NKG2C T cell subset, CD4+ or CD8+ T cells, or bulk PBMC T cells (not recorded which). J is TRBJ2-5 and V is TRBV20-1; absent DNA, TCRdb's TRBD2 call cannot be checked. This CDR3 is CSASRTSGSQETQYF.